One and the same sample provided the 24 T cell receptor beta chains below, sequenced in a study of human T cells and chemical hapten exposure. The time point denotes: patch test 3, about 24 weeks after DPC sensitization. Treatment noted: therapeutic diphenylcyclopropenone sensitization with weekly scalp DPC. TCRdb analysed the RACE reads with MiXCR anew, one entry per CDR3 protein. The table lists roughly 90,000 distinct CDR3 sequences, around 9.9% of them singletons, with more than 0.85% in the top ten. Specimen: whole blood, collected in connection with sensitization to the hapten diphenylcyclopropenone (DPC). Receptors originate from a woman in her 30s with alopecia areata. Some clones in this sample may be carry-over from other donors' samples.

The chain links TRBV2 to TRBJ2-3; no reliable D call. CDR3 length: 12 amino acids. CDR1 and CDR2 (germline): SNHLY, FYNNEI. V was trimmed by 5 bases and J by 4 bases, leaving 7 bases between them. The CDR3 protein is CASSISADTQYF. The CDR3 coding sequence is TGTGCCAGCAGTATAAGCGCAGATACGCAGTATTTT. Using reference TRBV2 and TRBJ2-3 for the parts outside the CDR3, the full variable domain is EPEVTQTPSHQVTQMGQEVILRCVPISNHLYFYWYRQILGQKVEFLVSFYNNEISEKSEIFDDQFSVERPDGSNFTLKIRSTKLEDSAMYFCASSISADTQYFGPGTRLTVL.

Worth noting for this clonotype: With a much larger clone just one base away, this may be a read error. The CDR3 does not close with the conserved phenylalanine or tryptophan, likely indicating a read error. J is TRBJ1-1 and V is TRBV11-2, with a tentative D call TRBD1 (6 bases). CDR1 is SGHAT, CDR2 FQNNGV, per germline. V was cut by 3 bases and J by 3 bases, with 14 bases left in between. This CDR3 has 15 amino acids. As DNA, the CDR3 is TGTGCCAGCAGCTTGGGCCGATCAGGGGACACTGAAGCTTTCCTT. Residues: CASSLGRSGDTEAFL.

This clonotype was picked up many times. This chain joins TRBV5-5 and TRBJ1-5, with 10 bases lining up with TRBD1. This CDR3 spans 17 amino acids. Germline V lookup: CDR1 SGHKS, CDR2 YYEKEE (reference sequence). The trim removed 4 bases at V and 0 bases at J, leaving 7 bases unmatched. CDR3 in amino acids: CASSRSDRGPSNQPQHF. Here the CDR3 DNA reads TGTGCCAGCAGCAGGAGTGACAGGGGGCCTAGCAATCAGCCCCAGCATTTT.

This clonotype was detected a few times. This chain uses TRBV29-1 with TRBJ2-1; 8 nucleotides line up with TRBD2. CDR3 length: 14 amino acids. The V gene's germline CDR1 is SQVTM and CDR2 ANQGSEA. The V and J ends lost 7 bases and 1 base, in that order; junction bases with no gene match: 6. CDR3 residues: CSAHLAGSYNEQFF. The CDR3 DNA follows: TGCAGCGCCCATTTAGCGGGATCCTACAATGAGCAGTTCTTC.

This clonotype has just a few counts. V gene TRBV28 combines with J gene TRBJ1-6, with D perhaps matching TRBD1 (5 bases). The CDR3 totals 17 residues. V lost 5 bases and J 7 bases, leaving 21 bases between the germline ends. CDR1 MDHEN and CDR2 SYDVKM come from the germline V gene. The CDR3 coding sequence is TGTGCCAGCAGTCTAGGGGATGGGGGACTGTTAAATTCACCCCTCCACTTT. Translation gives CASSLGDGGLLNSPLHF.

This clonotype was counted at least ten times. This chain connects TRBV29-1 to TRBJ2-3; TRBD2 aligns across 9 bases. The CDR3 is made up of 14 amino acids. Per germline, CDR1 SQVTM and CDR2 ANQGSEA. The junction had 6 bases not matched to a gene; V was cut back by 5 bases and J by 3 bases. CDR3 coding DNA: TGCAGCGTTCGCAGCGGGGGGACGACAGATACGCAGTATTTT. Encoded protein: CSVRSGGTTDTQYF.

In its sample, this clonotype was seen many times. This chain uses TRBV5-1 with TRBJ2-5; D remains unclear. The CDR3 contains 11 residues. Germline assignment: CDR1 SGHRS and CDR2 YFSETQ. With 5 bases removed from V and 1 base from J, the gap between germline ends came to 3 bases. The CDR3 region is CASRLQETQYF. CDR3 in DNA: TGCGCCAGCAGGCTCCAAGAGACCCAGTACTTC.

This clonotype turned up a few times. The chain links TRBV4-1 to TRBJ2-5, with unresolved D. The CDR3 is 15 residues long. Germline V gives CDR1 MGHRA, CDR2 YSYEKL. The V end lost 0 bases, the J end lost 5 bases, and 13 bases lay between the germline ends. CDR3 sequence reads: CASSQELGGGETQYF. The CDR3 DNA is TGCGCCAGCAGCCAAGAGCTTGGCGGTGGCGAGACCCAGTACTTC.

Only a few counts were recorded for this clonotype. The chain recombines TRBV7-6 with TRBJ2-1; D uncertain. The CDR3 has 11 amino acids. Looked up from germline, CDR1 is SGHVS and CDR2 is FNYEAQ. V lost 4 bases, J lost 8 bases, and 6 bases lay in between. The CDR3 DNA reads TGTGCCAGCAGCTCAGGCGATGAGCAGTTCTTC. Its protein is CASSSGDEQFF.

This clonotype was observed many times. The CDR3 nucleotides read TGTGCCAGCAGCGTACTCCATAGCGGGTTCACCGGGGAGCTGTTTTTT. This sequence encodes CASSVLHSGFTGELFF. The rearrangement uses TRBV9 and TRBJ2-2; 7 bases map to TRBD2. Per germline, CDR1 SGDLS and CDR2 YYNGEE. The J segment lost 4 bases and the V segment lost 1 base, leaving 7 bases of the junction unmatched. There are 16 residues in the CDR3.

This clonotype has more than one count but fewer than ten. The chain links TRBV12-3 or TRBV12-4 to TRBJ1-1; D might be TRBD1 (6 bases). V lost 1 base and J 2 bases, leaving 8 bases between the germline ends. The CDR3 is 14 residues long. The CDR3 reads CASSLGTANTEAFF. In DNA, the CDR3 is TGTGCCAGCAGTTTAGGGACAGCCAACACTGAAGCTTTCTTT.

About this clonotype itself: This clone may be a read error of a much larger clone one base away. The chain links TRBV7-3 to TRBJ2-7; D is ambiguous. Germline CDR1 reads SGHTA; CDR2 reads FQGTGA. Deletions cut 0 bases from V and 3 bases from J, with 6 bases between. The CDR3 length is 13 residues. The CDR3 here is CASSLTWSYEQYF. DNA of the CDR3: TGTGCCAGCAGCTTAACGTGGAGCTACGAGCAGTACTTC.

Only a few counts were recorded for this clonotype. The chain combines TRBV5-6 with TRBJ2-6, with TRBD1 matching over 12 bases. The CDR3 sequence is 20 residues long. Per the germline V gene, CDR1 is SGHDT and CDR2 is YYEEEE. V was pared by 4 bases and J by 0 bases, with 11 bases of the junction left unmatched. The CDR3 loop reads CASSPHRGTGGFSGANVLTF. The CDR3 nucleotides read TGTGCCAGCAGCCCCCATCGCGGGACAGGGGGCTTCTCTGGGGCCAACGTCCTGACTTTC.

This clonotype was detected ten times or more. The chain combines TRBV19 with TRBJ2-6; D is uncertain. CDR1 and CDR2 (germline): LNHDA, SQIVND (reference sequence). This CDR3 comprises 15 residues. Trimming stripped 6 bases from V and 0 bases from J, with 9 bases between. The CDR3: CASRPSDSGANVLTF. As DNA, the CDR3 is TGTGCCAGTAGGCCCTCGGACTCTGGGGCCAACGTCCTGACTTTC.

This clonotype occurred many times. This rearrangement joins TRBV6-2 or TRBV6-3 to TRBJ2-5; 8 nucleotides agree with TRBD2. Trimming at V came to 4 bases and at J to 2 bases, leaving 3 bases not matched to a gene. Germline loops: CDR1 MNHEY, CDR2 SVGEGT. The CDR3 loop spans 14 amino acids. The CDR3, as DNA: TGTGCCAGCAGTTCCCAGCGGGGGCAAGAGACCCAGTACTTC. Its protein is CASSSQRGQETQYF.

The gene calls are TRBV7-2 and TRBJ2-3, with 12 bases that match TRBD2. V shed 5 bases and J 3 bases; nucleotides not matched to a gene: 6. CDR1 is SGHTA, CDR2 FQGNSA, per germline. CDR3 length equals 16 residues. The CDR3, as DNA: TGTGCCAGCAGCGAAGGTGGGACTAGCGGGACAGATACGCAGTATTTT. Protein: CASSEGGTSGTDTQYF.

V gene TRBV11-1 combines with J gene TRBJ1-1, with D possibly TRBD1 on 5 matching bases. The CDR3 runs to 13 residues. The V and J ends lost 6 bases and 1 base respectively, with 9 bases between them. Germline V lookup: CDR1 SGHAT, CDR2 FQDESV (reference sequence). Here the CDR3 reads CASSLTENTEAFF. CDR3 bases: TGTGCCAGCAGTCTGACAGAGAACACTGAAGCTTTCTTT.

In DNA, the CDR3 is TGCAGTGCAACCATAGCGGGGAACCACTACAATGAGCAGTTCTTC. It yields the protein CSATIAGNHYNEQFF. This chain links TRBV20-1 with TRBJ2-1; 8 positions match TRBD2. The germline V gene encodes CDR1 DFQATT and CDR2 SNEGSKA (reference sequence). Trimming cost V 6 bases and J 3 bases; bases outside gene matches: 10. This CDR3 region has 15 residues.

This clonotype was recorded many times. The gene calls are TRBV12-3 or TRBV12-4 and TRBJ2-7, with D perhaps given as TRBD1 or TRBD2 (7 bases each). Deletions cut 0 bases from V and 7 bases from J, with 10 bases between. CDR3 length equals 13 residues. This CDR3 reads CASSLAQGGEQYF. The DNA for the CDR3 is TGTGCCAGCAGTTTAGCCCAGGGGGGGGAGCAGTACTTC.

This clonotype was found many times. The rearrangement uses TRBV20-1 and TRBJ1-5; perhaps TRBD1 as D (5 bases). The CDR3 consists of 13 residues. Germline-derived CDR1 and CDR2 are DFQATT and SNEGSKA (reference sequence). Deletions cut 0 bases from V and 7 bases from J, with 10 bases between. This chain's CDR3 is CSARDSTGQPQHF. The CDR3 region has the DNA TGCAGTGCTAGAGACTCTACAGGACAGCCCCAGCATTTT.

This clonotype was detected ten times or more. The chain is built from TRBV30 and TRBJ1-6; 9 nucleotides match TRBD1. This CDR3 region has 15 residues. V lost 3 bases and J lost 4; bases outside the gene matches: 4. CDR1 GTSNPN and CDR2 SVGIG come from the germline V gene (reference sequence). The chain's CDR3 is CAWREQGAYNSPLHF. CDR3 bases: TGTGCCTGGAGAGAACAGGGGGCGTATAATTCACCCCTCCACTTT. The whole variable domain, filled in from reference TRBV30 and TRBJ1-6, reads SQTIHQWPATLVQPVGSPLSLECTVEGTSNPNLYWYRQAAGRGLQLLFYSVGIGQISSEVPQNLSASRPQDRQFILSSKKLLLSDSGFYLCAWREQGAYNSPLHFGNGTRLTVT.

The chain joins TRBV7-2 to TRBJ2-7; 9 bases map to TRBD1. Germline lookup yields CDR1 SGHTA and CDR2 FQGNSA. There are 16 residues in the CDR3. Trimming took 1 base from V and 3 from J; bases not matched to a gene: 7. In DNA form, the CDR3 reads TGTGCCAGCAGCTTAGTCCGGGACAGGGACCACTACGAGCAGTACGTC. As protein: CASSLVRDRDHYEQYV.

This clonotype was observed once. The gene calls are TRBV29-1 and TRBJ1-1, with D perhaps TRBD1 (6 bases). Germline V gene lookup returns CDR1 SQVTM and CDR2 ANQGSEA. V gave up 6 bases and J gave up 8 bases, with 19 bases separating them. The CDR3 sequence is 13 residues long. The CDR3 DNA follows: TGCAGCGTGTGGGGGGGCGCGGGCGGCGAAGCTTTCTTT. Its translation: CSVWGGAGGEAFF.

This clonotype was recorded many times. This chain links TRBV28 with TRBJ2-4; D is possibly TRBD2 (5 bases). The germline V and J ends were trimmed by 5 bases and 0 bases, with 11 bases remaining between them. This CDR3 has 15 amino acids. Germline V lookup: CDR1 MDHEN, CDR2 SYDVKM. The CDR3 bases are TGTGCCAGCAGTAGAGCGGAGCAAGCCAAAAACATTCAGTACTTC. It translates to CASSRAEQAKNIQYF. Full variable domain (missing parts from reference TRBV28 and TRBJ2-4): DVKVTQSSRYLVKRTGEKVFLECVQDMDHENMFWYRQDPGLGLRLIYFSYDVKMKEKGDIPEGYSVSREKKERFSLILESASTNQTSMYLCASSRAEQAKNIQYFGAGTRLSVL.